This T cell receptor beta chain stems from a study of shared clonotypes between healthy human individuals. Broader study findings: Among the subsets, naive ones generally showed larger estimated richness than memory ones. The genetic and exposure-history diversity represented was limited by few donors.

To note about this clone: The antigen is undetermined.

The assay was carried out at the deep level. The repertoire was sequenced with immunoSEQ multiplex PCR; TCRdb's copy has only in-frame clones and lacks some. The repertoire has about 380,000 clones, approximately 97% of them found once; the top ten carry about 0.34%. CDR3 length equals 11 residues. Trimming took 6 bases from V and 5 from J, leaving 5 bases between them. Per the germline V gene, CDR1 is MRHNA and CDR2 is SNTAGT. The donor population consisted of healthy HIV-negative adults with no recent acute infections or vaccinations. Sequencing was carried out using memory CD8+ T cells sorted from blood. Specified subset: CD45RO+ cells pooled with CCR7-negative TemRA cells. The J gene is TRBJ2-1, the V gene TRBV6-4; D gene ambiguous. This TCR came from a young man in good health. CDR3 region: CASRGHNEQFF. CDR3 nucleotides: TGTGCCAGCAGGGGCCACAATGAGCAGTTCTTC.